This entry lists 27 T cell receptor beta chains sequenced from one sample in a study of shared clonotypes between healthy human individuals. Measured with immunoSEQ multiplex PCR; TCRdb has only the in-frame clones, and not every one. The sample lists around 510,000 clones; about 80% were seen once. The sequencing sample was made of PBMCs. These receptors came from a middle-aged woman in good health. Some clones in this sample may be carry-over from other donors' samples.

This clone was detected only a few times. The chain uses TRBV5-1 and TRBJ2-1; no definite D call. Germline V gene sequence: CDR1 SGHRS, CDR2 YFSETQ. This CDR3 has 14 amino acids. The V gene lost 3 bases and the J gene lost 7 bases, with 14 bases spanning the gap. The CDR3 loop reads CASSSNQPRNEQFF. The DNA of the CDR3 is TGCGCCAGCAGCTCTAACCAGCCGCGGAATGAGCAGTTCTTC.

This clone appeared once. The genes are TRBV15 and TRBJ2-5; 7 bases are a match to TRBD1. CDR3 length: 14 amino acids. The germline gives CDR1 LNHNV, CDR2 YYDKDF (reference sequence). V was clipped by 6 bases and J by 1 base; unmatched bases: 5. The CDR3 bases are TGTGCCACCAGGTCCGGGACAGTCCAAGAGACCCAGTACTTC. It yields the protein CATRSGTVQETQYF.

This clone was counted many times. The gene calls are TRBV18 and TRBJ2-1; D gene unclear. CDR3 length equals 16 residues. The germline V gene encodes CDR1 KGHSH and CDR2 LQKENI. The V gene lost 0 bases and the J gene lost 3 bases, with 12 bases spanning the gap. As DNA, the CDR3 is TGTGCCAGCTCACCACCGTCACGTAAAGACTACAATGAGCAGTTCTTC. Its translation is CASSPPSRKDYNEQFF.

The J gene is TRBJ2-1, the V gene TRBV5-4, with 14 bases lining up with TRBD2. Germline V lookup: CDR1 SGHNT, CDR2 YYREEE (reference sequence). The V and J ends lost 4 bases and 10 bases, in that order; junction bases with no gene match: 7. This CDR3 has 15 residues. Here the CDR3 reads CASSRGLAGVVEQFF. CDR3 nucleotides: TGTGCCAGCAGCCGGGGACTAGCGGGAGTAGTGGAGCAGTTCTTC.

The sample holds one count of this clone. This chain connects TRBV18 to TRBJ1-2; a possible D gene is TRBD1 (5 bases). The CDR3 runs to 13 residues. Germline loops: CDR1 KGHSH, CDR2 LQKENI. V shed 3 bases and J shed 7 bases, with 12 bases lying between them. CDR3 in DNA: TGTGCCAGCTCACCCCCGGGACCTTCTGGCTACACCTTC. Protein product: CASSPPGPSGYTF.

CDR3 coding DNA: TGTGCCTGGAGTCCTAGGGGACTAGCGGGAGACGGGCAGTACTTC. It yields the protein CAWSPRGLAGDGQYF. The gene calls are TRBV30 and TRBJ2-7, with 14 bases identical to TRBD2. The CDR3 is 15 residues long. Germline-derived CDR1 and CDR2 are GTSNPN and SVGIG (reference sequence). V shed 2 bases, J shed 9 bases, and the junction held 9 bases outside the gene matches.

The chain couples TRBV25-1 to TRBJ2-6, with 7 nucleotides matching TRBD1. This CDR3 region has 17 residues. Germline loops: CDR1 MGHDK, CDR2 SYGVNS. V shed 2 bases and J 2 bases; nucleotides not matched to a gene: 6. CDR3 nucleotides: TGTGCCAGCAGTGAACGACAGGGTTTGGCTGGGGCCAACGTCCTGACTTTC. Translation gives CASSERQGLAGANVLTF.

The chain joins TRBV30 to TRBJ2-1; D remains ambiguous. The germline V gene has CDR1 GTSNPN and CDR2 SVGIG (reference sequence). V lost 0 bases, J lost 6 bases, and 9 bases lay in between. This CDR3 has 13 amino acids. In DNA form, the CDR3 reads TGTGCCTGGAGTGTTGCCGACGGCAATGAGCAGTTCTTC. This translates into CAWSVADGNEQFF.

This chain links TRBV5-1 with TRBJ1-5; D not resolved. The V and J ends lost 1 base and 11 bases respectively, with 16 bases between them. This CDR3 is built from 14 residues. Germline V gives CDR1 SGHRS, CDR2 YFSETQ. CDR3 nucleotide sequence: TGCGCCAGCAGCTTGACGGCAGGCGGTAATACCCAGCATTTT. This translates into CASSLTAGGNTQHF.

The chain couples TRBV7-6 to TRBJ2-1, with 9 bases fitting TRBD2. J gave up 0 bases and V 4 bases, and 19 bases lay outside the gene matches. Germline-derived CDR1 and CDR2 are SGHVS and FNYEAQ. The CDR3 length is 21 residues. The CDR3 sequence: CASSSPRGAGGPFSSYNEQFF. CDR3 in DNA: TGTGCCAGCAGCTCCCCGAGAGGAGCGGGAGGCCCTTTTAGCTCCTACAATGAGCAGTTCTTC.

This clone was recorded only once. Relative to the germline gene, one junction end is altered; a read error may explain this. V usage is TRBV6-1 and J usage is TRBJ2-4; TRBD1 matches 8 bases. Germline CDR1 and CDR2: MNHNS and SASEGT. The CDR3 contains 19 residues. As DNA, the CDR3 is TGTGCCAGCATTGAACAGACTGACAGGGGTCTCCTAGCCAAAAACATTCAGTACTTC. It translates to CASIEQTDRGLLAKNIQYF.

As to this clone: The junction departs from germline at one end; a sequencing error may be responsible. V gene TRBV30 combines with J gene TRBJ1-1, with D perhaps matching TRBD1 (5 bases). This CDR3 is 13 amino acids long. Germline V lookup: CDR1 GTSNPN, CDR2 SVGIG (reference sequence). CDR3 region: CAWSVQVNAEAFF. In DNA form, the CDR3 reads TGTGCCTGGAGTGTACAGGTGAACGCTGAAGCTTTCTTT.

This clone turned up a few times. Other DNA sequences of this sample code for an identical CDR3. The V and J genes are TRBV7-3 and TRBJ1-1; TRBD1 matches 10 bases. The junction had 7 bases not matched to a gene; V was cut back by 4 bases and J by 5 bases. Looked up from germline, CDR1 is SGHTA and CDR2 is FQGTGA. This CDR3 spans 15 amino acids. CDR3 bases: TGTGCCAGCAGCTCGGGACAGGGGCGCGGAACTGAAGCTTTCTTT. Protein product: CASSSGQGRGTEAFF.

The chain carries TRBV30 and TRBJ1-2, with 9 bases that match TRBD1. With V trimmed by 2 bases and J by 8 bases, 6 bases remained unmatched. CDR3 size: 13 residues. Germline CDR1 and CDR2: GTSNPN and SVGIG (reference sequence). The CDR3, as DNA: TGTGCCTGGAGTCCTGGGACAGGGTTCGGCTACACCTTC. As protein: CAWSPGTGFGYTF.

CDR3 nucleotides: TGTGCCAGCAGCCAGTCCCCGGGACAGGGGCGGAACGAGCAGTACTTC. Its protein product is CASSQSPGQGRNEQYF. The chain is built from TRBV11-3 and TRBJ2-7; the match to TRBD1 covers 10 bases. CDR3 length equals 16 residues. V was clipped by 5 bases and J by 5 bases; unmatched bases: 12. Germline CDR1 is SGHNT and CDR2 is YENEEA.

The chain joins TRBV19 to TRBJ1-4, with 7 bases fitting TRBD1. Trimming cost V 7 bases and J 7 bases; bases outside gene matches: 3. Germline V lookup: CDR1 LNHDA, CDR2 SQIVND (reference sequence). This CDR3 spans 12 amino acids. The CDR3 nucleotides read TGTGCCAGTACCCGGGACAGTGAAAAACTGTTTTTT. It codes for CASTRDSEKLFF.

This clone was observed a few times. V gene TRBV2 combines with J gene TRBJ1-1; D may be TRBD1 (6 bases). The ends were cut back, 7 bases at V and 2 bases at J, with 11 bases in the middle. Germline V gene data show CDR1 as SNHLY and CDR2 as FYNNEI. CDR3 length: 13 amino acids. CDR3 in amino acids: CASNRDLNTEAFF. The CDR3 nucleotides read TGTGCCAGCAACAGGGACCTCAACACTGAAGCTTTCTTT.

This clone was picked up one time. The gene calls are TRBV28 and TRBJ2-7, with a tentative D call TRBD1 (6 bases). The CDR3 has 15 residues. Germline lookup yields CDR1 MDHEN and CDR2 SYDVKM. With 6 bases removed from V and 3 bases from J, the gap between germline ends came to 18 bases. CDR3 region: CASSMGQGTYYEQYF. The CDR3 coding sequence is TGTGCCAGCAGCATGGGGCAGGGGACCTACTACGAGCAGTACTTC.

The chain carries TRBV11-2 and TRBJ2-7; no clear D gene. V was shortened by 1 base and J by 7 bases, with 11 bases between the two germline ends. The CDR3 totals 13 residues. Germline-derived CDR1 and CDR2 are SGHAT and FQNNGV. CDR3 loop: CASSLAQWWEQYF. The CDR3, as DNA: TGTGCCAGCAGCTTAGCCCAGTGGTGGGAGCAGTACTTC.

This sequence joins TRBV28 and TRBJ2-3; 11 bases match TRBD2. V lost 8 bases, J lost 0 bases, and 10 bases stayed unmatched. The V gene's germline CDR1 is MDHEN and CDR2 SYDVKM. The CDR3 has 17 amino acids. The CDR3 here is CASPPTLAGGSTDTQYF. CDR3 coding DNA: TGTGCCAGCCCCCCTACCCTAGCGGGAGGTAGCACAGATACGCAGTATTTT.

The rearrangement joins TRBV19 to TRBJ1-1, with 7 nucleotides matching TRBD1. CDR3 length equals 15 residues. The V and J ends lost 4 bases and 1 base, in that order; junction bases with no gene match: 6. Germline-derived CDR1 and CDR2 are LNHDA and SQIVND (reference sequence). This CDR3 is CASSTRTGENTEAFF. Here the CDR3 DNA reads TGTGCCAGTAGTACCCGGACAGGTGAGAACACTGAAGCTTTCTTT.

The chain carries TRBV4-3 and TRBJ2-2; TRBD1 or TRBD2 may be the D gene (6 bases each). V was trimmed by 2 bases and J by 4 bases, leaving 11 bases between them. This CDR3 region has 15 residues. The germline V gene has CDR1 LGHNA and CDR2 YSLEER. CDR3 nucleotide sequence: TGCGCCAGCAGCCAACCCCCGGGGGCCACCGGGGAGCTGTTTTTT. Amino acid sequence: CASSQPPGATGELFF.

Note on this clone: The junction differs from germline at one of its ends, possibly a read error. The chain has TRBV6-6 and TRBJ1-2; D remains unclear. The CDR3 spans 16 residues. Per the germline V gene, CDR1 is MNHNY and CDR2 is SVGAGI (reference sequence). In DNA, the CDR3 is TGTGCCAGCAGCTTCGTCGACACAAAACATAGTCCTATTGTCGCCTTC. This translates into CASSFVDTKHSPIVAF.

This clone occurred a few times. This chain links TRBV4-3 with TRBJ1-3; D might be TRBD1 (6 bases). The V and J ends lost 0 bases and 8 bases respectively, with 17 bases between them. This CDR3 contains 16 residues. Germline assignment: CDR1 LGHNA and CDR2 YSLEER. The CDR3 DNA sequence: TGCGCCAGCAGCCAAGATCTCACAGGGAATTGGGACACCATATATTTT. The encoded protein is CASSQDLTGNWDTIYF.

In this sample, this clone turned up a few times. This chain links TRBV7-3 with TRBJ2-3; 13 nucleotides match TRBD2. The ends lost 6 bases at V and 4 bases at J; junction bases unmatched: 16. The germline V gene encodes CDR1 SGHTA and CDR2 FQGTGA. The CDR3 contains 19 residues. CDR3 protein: CASSLRTSGRMGLADTQYF. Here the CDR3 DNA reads TGTGCCAGCAGTCTACGGACTAGCGGGAGAATGGGGTTAGCAGATACGCAGTATTTT.

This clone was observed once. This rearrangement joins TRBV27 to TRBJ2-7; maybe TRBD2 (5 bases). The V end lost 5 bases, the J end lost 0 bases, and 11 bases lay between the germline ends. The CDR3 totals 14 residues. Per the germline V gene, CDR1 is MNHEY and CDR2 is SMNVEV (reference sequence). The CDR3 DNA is TGTGCCAGCAGTCTAACTAGGAACTCCTACGAGCAGTACTTC. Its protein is CASSLTRNSYEQYF.

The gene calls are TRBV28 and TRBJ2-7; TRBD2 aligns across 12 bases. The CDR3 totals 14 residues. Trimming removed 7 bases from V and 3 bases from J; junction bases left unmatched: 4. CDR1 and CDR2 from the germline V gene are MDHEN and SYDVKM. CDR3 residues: CASITSGRFYEQYF. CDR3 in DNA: TGTGCCAGCATCACTAGCGGGAGGTTCTACGAGCAGTACTTC.